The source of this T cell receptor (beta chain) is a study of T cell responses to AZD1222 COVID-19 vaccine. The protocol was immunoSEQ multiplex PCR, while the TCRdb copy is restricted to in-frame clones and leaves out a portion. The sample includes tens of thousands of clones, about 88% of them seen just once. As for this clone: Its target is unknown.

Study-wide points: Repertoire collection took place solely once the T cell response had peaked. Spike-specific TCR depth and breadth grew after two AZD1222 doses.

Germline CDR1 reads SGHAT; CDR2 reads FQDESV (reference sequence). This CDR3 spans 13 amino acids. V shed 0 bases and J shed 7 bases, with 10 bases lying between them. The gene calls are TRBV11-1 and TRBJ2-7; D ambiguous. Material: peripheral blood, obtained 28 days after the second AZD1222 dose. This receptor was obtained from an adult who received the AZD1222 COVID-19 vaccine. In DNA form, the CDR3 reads TGTGCCAGCAGCTTAGCCGCCGAGGAAGAGCAGTACTTC. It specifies CASSLAAEEEQYF.